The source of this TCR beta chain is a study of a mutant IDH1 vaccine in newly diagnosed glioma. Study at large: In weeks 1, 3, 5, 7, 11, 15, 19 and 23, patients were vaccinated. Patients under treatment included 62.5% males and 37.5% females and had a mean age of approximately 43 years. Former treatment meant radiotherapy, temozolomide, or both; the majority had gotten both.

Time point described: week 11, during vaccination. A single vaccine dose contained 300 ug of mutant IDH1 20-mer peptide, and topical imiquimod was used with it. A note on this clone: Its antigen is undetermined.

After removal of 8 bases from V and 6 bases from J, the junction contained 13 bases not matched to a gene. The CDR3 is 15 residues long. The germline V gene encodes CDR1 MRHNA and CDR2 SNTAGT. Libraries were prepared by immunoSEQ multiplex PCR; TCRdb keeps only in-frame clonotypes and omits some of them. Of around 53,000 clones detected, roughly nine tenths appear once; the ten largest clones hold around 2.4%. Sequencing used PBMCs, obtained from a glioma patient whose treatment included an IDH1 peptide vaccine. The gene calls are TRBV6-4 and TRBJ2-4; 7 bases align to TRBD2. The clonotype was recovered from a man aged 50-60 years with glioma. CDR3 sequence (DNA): TGTGCCAGCCCAACCTGGTCCGGGGAGGGAAACATTCAGTACTTC. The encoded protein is CASPTWSGEGNIQYF.